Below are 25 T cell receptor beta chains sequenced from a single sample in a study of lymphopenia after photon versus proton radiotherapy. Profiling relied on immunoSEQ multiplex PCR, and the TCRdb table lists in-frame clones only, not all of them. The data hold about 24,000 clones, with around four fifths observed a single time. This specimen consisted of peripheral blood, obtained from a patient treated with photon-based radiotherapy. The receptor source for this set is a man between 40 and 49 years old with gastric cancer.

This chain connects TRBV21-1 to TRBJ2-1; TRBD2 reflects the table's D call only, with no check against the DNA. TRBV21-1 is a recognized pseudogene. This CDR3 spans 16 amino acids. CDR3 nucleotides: TGTGCCAGCAGCAAAGCGGCTAGCCCCAAATACAATGAGCAGTTCTTC. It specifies CASSKAASPKYNEQFF.

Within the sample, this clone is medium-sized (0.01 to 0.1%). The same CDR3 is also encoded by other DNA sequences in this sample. CDR3 sequence (DNA): TGTGCCAGCAGTTTCGGCCCCAGGGACGGTAGCAATCAGCCCCAGCATTTT. This sequence encodes CASSFGPRDGSNQPQHF. The chain has TRBV27 and TRBJ1-5, with D tentatively TRBD1 (5 bases). V was cut by 3 bases and J by 0 bases, with 15 bases left in between. Germline CDR1 and CDR2: MNHEY and SMNVEV (reference sequence). CDR3 length equals 17 residues.

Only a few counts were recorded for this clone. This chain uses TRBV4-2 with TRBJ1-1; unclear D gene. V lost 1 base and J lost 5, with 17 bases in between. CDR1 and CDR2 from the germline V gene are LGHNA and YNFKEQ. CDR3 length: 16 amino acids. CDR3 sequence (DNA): TGTGCCAGCAGCCAAGGGCGGGCAGTGAGCCTAACTGAAGCTTTCTTT. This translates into CASSQGRAVSLTEAFF.

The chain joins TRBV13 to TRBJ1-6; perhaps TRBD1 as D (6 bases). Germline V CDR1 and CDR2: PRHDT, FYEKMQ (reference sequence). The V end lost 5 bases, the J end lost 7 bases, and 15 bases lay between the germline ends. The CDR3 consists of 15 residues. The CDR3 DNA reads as TGTGCCAGCAGCCGCAGCGGCAGGGGCAATTCACCCCTCCACTTT. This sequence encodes CASSRSGRGNSPLHF.

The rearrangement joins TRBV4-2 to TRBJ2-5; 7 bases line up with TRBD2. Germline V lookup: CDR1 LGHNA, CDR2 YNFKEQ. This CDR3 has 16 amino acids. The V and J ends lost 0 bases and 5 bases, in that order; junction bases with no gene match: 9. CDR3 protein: CASSQDRRGLSETQYF. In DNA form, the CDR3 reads TGTGCCAGCAGCCAAGATCGACGGGGACTAAGTGAGACCCAGTACTTC.

The CDR3 DNA is TGTGCCAGCTCACCACCGACAGGGATAGAGACCCAGTACTTC. It specifies CASSPPTGIETQYF. This rearrangement joins TRBV18 to TRBJ2-5; 7 bases are shared with TRBD1. This CDR3 has 14 residues. The germline V gene encodes CDR1 KGHSH and CDR2 LQKENI. The ends lost 0 bases at V and 4 bases at J; junction bases unmatched: 2.

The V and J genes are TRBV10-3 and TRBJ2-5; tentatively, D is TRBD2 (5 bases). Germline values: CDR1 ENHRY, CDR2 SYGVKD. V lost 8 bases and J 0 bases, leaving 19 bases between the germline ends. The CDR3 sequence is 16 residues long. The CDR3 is CAIATQGERNQETQYF. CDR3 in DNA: TGTGCCATCGCGACGCAAGGAGAGCGGAACCAAGAGACCCAGTACTTC.

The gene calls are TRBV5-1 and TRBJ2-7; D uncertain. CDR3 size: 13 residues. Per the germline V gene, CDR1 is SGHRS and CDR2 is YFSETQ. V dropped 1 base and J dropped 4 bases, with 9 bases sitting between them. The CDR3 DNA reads TGCGCCAGCAGCTTGCCTACTGAGTACGAGCAGTACTTC. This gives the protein CASSLPTEYEQYF.

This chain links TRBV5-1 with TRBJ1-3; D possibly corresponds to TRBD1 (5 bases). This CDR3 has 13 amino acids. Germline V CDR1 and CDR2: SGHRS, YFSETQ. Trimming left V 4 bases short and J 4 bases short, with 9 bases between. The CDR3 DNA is TGCGCCAGCAGCACCGGACAAGGAAACACCATATATTTT. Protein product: CASSTGQGNTIYF.

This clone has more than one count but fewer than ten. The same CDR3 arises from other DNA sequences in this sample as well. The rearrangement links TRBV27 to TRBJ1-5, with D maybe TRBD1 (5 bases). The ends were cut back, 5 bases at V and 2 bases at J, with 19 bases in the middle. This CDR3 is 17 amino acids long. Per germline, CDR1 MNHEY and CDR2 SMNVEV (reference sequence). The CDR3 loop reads CASSPGPRDGGNQPQHF. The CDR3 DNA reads TGTGCCAGCAGTCCGGGACCTCGGGATGGGGGCAATCAGCCCCAGCATTTT.

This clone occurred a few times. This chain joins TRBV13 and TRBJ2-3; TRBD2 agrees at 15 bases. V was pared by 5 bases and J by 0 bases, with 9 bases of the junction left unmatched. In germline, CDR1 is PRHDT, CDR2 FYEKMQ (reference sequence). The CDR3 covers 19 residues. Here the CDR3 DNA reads TGTGCCAGCAGCCCAGCCGGGACTAGCGGGGGGCTCAGCACAGATACGCAGTATTTT. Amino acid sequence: CASSPAGTSGGLSTDTQYF.

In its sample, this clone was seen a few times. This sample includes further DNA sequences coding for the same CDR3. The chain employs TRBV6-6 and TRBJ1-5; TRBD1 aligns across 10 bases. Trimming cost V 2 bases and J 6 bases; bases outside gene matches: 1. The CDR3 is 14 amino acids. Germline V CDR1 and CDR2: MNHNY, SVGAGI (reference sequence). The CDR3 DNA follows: TGTGCCAGCAGTTACGGACAGGGGGGTCAGCCCCAGCATTTT. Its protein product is CASSYGQGGQPQHF.

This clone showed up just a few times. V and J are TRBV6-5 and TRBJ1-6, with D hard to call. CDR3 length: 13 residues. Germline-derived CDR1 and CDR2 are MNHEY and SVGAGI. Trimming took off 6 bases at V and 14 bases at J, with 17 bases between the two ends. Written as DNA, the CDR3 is TGTGCCAGCAGGGAGGAGAGGGTTAGCACCCTCCACTTT. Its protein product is CASREERVSTLHF.

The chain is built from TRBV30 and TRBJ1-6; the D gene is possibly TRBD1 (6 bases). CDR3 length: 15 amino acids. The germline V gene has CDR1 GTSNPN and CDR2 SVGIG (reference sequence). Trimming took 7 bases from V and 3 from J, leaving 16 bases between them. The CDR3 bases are TGTGCCTACCTAACGGGACATAACTATAATTCACCCCTCCACTTT. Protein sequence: CAYLTGHNYNSPLHF.

CDR3 sequence: CASTGLERGAPDTQYF. CDR3 sequence (DNA): TGTGCCAGCACCGGCTTGGAGCGGGGGGCTCCAGATACGCAGTATTTT. The rearrangement joins TRBV7-9 to TRBJ2-3; 9 nucleotides line up with TRBD2. Germline V gene data show CDR1 as SEHNR and CDR2 as FQNEAQ (reference sequence). With 7 bases clipped from V and 4 bases from J, the junction kept 12 bases outside the gene matches. This CDR3 is built from 16 residues.

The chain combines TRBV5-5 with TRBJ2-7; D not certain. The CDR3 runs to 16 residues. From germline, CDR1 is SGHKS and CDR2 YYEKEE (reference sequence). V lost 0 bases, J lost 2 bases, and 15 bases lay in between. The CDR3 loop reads CASSLAAVVTPYEQYF. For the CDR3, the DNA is TGTGCCAGCAGCTTGGCCGCGGTCGTAACCCCCTACGAGCAGTACTTC.

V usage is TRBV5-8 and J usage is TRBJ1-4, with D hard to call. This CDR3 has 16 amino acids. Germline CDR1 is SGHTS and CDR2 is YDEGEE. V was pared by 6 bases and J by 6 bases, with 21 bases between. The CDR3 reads CASTVSDRFGDEKLFF. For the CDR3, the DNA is TGTGCCAGCACCGTATCAGACCGATTCGGGGATGAAAAACTGTTTTTT.

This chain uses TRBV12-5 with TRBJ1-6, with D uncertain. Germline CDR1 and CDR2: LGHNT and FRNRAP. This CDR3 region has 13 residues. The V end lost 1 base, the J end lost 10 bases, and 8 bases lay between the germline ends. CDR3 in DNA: TGTGCTAGTGGTTTGGAGGGTCAATCACCCCTCCACTTT. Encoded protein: CASGLEGQSPLHF. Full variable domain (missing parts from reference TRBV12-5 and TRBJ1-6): DARVTQTPRHKVTEMGQEVTMRCQPILGHNTVFWYRQTMMQGLELLAYFRNRAPLDDSGMPKDRFSAEMPDATLATLKIQPSEPRDSAVYFCASGLEGQSPLHFGNGTRLTVT.

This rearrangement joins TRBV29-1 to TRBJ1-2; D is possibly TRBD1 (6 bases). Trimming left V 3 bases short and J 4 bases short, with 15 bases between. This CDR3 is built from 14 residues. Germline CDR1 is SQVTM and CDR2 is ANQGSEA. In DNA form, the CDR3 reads TGCAGCGTTGACTCGGGGGGCGCGGGCTATGGCTACACCTTC. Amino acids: CSVDSGGAGYGYTF.

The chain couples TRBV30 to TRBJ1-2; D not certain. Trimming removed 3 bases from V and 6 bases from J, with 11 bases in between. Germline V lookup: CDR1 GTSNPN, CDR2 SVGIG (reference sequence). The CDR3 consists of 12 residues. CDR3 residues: CAWRLDGNGYTF. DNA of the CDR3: TGTGCCTGGAGGTTGGACGGTAATGGCTACACCTTC.

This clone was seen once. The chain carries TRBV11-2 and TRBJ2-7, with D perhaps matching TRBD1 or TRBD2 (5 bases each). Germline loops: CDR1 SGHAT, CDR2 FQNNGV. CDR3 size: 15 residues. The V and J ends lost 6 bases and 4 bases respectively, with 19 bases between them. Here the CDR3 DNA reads TGTGCCAGCAGTCTTGACCACGGTGAGGGGTACGAGCAGTACTTC. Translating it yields CASSLDHGEGYEQYF.

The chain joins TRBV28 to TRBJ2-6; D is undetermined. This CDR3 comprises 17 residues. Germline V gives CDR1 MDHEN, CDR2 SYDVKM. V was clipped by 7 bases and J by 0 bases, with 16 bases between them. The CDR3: CASTTHRLFSGANVLTF. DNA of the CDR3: TGTGCCAGCACCACCCATAGACTGTTCTCTGGGGCCAACGTCCTGACTTTC.

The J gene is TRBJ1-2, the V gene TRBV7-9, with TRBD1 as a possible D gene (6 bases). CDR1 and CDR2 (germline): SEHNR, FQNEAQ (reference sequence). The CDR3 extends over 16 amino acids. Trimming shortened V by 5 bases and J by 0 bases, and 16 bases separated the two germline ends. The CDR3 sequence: CASSPGAHPSNYGYTF. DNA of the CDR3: TGTGCCAGCAGCCCAGGGGCTCACCCCTCTAACTATGGCTACACCTTC.

Here the CDR3 reads CASSEMAERWETQYF. The DNA of the CDR3 is TGTGCCAGCAGTGAAATGGCGGAGCGCTGGGAGACCCAGTACTTC. This sequence joins TRBV6-1 and TRBJ2-5; the D is unclear. CDR1 is MNHNS, CDR2 SASEGT, per germline. The CDR3 is 15 amino acids. With 2 bases removed from V and 5 bases from J, the gap between germline ends came to 15 bases.

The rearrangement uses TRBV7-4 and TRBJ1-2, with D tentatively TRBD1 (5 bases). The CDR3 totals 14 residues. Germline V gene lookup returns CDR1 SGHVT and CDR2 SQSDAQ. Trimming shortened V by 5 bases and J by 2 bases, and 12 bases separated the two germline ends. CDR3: CASSQPRDNYGYTF. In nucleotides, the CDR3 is TGTGCCAGCAGCCAACCCCGGGACAACTATGGCTACACCTTC.